This TCR beta chain was observed in a study of shared clonotypes between healthy human individuals (TCRdb year 2020). About the study as a whole: A couple of women and three men aged 18 to 49 years were included in the cohort. For each donor, CD4 naive and CD4 memory were each given three plates, CD8 naive was given two plates, and CD8 memory was given one plate. To estimate repertoire size and how much clonotype sharing occurs between individuals, the study deeply sequenced the blood TCR repertoires of several healthy adults. Libraries were prepared and TCR repertoires were sequenced by different laboratories using diverse techniques, in order to increase sequencing depth and limit assay-specific biases. Per donor, leukapheresis produced somewhere between about 0.9 and 9.5 billion PBMCs.

Using the deep immunoSEQ assay, TCR CDR3 regions were amplified from genomic DNA by multiplex PCR. Genomic DNA extracted from each cell subset was distributed evenly over all wells of several immunoSEQ 96-well plates, and each plate served as one replicate. Each replicate PCR for sorted subsets received roughly 0.2 ug genomic DNA, equal to about 30,000 T cell genomes. Purified libraries were quantified with a Qubit 3.0 fluorometer, sized on a Bioanalyzer 2100, and re-quantified with the KAPA Library Quantification kit. Each immunoSEQ 96-well plate was sequenced on its own single-read 150-cycle Illumina NextSeq 550 flow cell. Processing in the source paper ran as follows. Because the immunoSEQ output held only junctional sequences and lacked quality scores, the filtering could not match the filtering applied to full-length reads. Sequences were annotated with PyIR, a Python wrapper for IgBLAST v1.9, and V/J genes and CDR3 were assigned using IMGT germline references. Reads were removed for weak V/J assignments (E-value above 1e-6), missing CDR3, stop codons, out-of-frame junctions, or ambiguous translated residues. A V3J clonotype was defined by an identical inferred V gene, J gene, and CDR3 amino acid sequence. To compute the percentage overlap between repertoires, the number of shared unique clonotypes was divided by the size of the smaller repertoire. Repertoire richness was assessed with RTK rarefaction, the Chao1 estimator, and Recon v2.1 estimates of unobserved clonotypes. Generation probabilities were computed with OLGA for all TCRbeta clonotypes obtained by the gDNA method from several donors. In its TCRdb copy, this immuneACCESS table keeps in-frame sequences only and misses some clones. Where compared with another copy, unresolved V genes explain less than half of these, and the others have no known cause. Clone size and V and J calls were adopted from that table, with D and trimming inferred from the DNA. This sample has more than 500,000 clones in its table, and 95% to 96% of those were observed once. In total, the top ten clones hold about 0.059% of the sample.

General findings and caveats noted by the study authors: Pairwise subsampling led to the expectation that sequencing depth would affect the degree of clonotype sharing among donors. Incomplete sequencing was indicated by rarefaction of sorted-subset datasets, despite the large sequencing depth. Across a handful of donors, roughly 5% of naive CD4, around 3.3% of naive CD8, approximately 2.5% of memory CD4, and 0.3% to 0.45% of memory CD8 clonotypes were shared. Naive subsets generally had larger estimated clonotype richness than memory subsets. Compared with non-shared clonotypes, the clonotypes found in all four sorted-subset donors had higher generation probabilities. The genetic and exposure-history diversity represented was limited by the small number of donors. Only blood was sampled, and tissue TCR repertoires likely differ from those in blood.

This clone showed up just once. No antigen is known for it. Base qualities are not provided; no much larger clone lies one nucleotide away. The donors were healthy, HIV-negative adults who had no recently reported acute infections or vaccinations. Only Caucasian adults living in Nashville, Tennessee, USA were represented among the donors. CD4+ T cells were enriched by magnetic negative selection, after which naive cells were positively selected on CD45RA and the negative fraction was taken as the memory subset. After blood collection by leukapheresis, PBMCs were isolated using Ficoll-Histopaque density gradient centrifugation and then cryopreserved in the vapor phase of liquid nitrogen. Analytical flow cytometry was used to check the purity and quantity of every magnetically sorted T cell population. Genomic DNA was isolated from every sorted fraction and measured by UV absorbance on a Nanodrop 2000c.

The sequencing input was naive CD4+ T cells sorted from blood. Explained via the paper, the cell subset or site label denotes: CD45RA+ positively selected. This clonotype was sampled from a woman younger than 45 in good health.

The sequence in DNA is TGCGCCAGCAGCCAAGGGCTAGCGGAACAACCCACAGATACGCAGTATTTT. It translates as CASSQGLAEQPTDTQYF. The chain was built from TRBV4-1 and TRBJ2-3, with TRBD2 identical over 7 junction bases. CDR1 is given as MGHRA and CDR2 as YSYEKL, both from the germline V gene. V loses 1 base at its end and J loses 2 bases; junction bases beyond the gene matches: 9. The CDR3 contains 17 residues, cysteine and phenylalanine counted. The sequence is cut down to CDR3 DNA, 51 bases in frame from base 1.